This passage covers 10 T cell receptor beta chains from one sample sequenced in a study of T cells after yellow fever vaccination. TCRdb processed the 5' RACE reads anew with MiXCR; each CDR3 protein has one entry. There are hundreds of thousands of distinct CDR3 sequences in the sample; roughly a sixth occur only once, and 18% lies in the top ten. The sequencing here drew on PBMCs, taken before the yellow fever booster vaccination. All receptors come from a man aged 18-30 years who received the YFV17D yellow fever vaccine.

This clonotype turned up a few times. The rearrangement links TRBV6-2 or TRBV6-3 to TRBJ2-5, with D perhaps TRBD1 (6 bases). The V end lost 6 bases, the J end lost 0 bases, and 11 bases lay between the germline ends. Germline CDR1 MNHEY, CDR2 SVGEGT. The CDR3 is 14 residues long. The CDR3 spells CASRPGTNQETQYF. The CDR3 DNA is TGTGCCAGCAGGCCCGGGACAAACCAAGAGACCCAGTACTTC.

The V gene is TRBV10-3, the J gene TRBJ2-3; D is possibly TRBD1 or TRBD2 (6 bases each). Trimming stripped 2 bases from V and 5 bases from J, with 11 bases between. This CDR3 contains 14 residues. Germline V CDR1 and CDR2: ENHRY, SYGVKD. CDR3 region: CAISEEGGRDTQYF. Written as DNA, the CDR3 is TGTGCCATCAGTGAGGAGGGGGGTCGAGATACGCAGTATTTT.

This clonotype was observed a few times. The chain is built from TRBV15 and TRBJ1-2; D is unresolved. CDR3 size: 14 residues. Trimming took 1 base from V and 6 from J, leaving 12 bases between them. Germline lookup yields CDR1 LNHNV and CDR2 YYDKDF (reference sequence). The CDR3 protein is CATSRAREPDGYTF. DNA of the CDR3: TGTGCCACCAGCAGAGCAAGGGAACCGGATGGCTACACCTTC.

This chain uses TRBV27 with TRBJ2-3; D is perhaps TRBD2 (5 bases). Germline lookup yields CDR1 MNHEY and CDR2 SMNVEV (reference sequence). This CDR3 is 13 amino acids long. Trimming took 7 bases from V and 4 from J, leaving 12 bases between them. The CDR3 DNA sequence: TGTGCCAGCAAGTCGGGGTTTGCAGATACGCAGTATTTT. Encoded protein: CASKSGFADTQYF.

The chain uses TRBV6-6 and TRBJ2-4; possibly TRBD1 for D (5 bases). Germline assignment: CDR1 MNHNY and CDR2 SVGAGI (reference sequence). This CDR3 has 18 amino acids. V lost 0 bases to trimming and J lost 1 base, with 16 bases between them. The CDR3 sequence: CASSYSGPVEYAKNIQYF. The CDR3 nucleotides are TGTGCCAGCAGTTACTCGGGGCCTGTGGAATACGCCAAAAACATTCAGTACTTC.

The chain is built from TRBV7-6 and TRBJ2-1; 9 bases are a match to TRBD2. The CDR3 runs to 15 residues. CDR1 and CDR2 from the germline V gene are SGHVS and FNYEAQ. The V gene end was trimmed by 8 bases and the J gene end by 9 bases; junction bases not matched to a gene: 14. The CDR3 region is CASGLRGGGRGEQFF. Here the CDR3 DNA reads TGTGCCAGCGGCCTGCGGGGGGGCGGGCGTGGTGAGCAGTTCTTC.

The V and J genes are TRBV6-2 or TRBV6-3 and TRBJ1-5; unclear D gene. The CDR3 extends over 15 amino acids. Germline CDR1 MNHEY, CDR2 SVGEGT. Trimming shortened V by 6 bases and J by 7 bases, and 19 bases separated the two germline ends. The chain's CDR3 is CASSSYRAQRQPQHF. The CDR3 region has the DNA TGTGCCAGCAGCTCATACCGGGCCCAGAGACAGCCCCAGCATTTT.

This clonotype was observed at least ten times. The CDR3 nucleotides read TGCAGTGCTAGAGTGGGAATAGGCTCACCCCTCCACTTT. Translated: CSARVGIGSPLHF. The chain carries TRBV20-1 and TRBJ1-6; the D is unclear. CDR1 is DFQATT and CDR2 is SNEGSKA in the germline V gene (reference sequence). V was pared by 1 base and J by 10 bases, with 11 bases between. This CDR3 contains 13 residues.

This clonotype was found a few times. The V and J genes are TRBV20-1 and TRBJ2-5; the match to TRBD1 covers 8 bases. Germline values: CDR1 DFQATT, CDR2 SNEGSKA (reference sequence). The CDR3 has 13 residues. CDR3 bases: TGCAGCTCCTCGGACAGGGTGGAAGAGACCCAGTACTTC. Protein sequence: CSSSDRVEETQYF.

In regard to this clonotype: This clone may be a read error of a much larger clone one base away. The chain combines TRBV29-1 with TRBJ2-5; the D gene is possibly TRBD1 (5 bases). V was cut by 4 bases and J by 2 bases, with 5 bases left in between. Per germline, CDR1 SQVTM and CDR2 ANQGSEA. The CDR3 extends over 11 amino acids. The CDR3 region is CSVGQQETQYF. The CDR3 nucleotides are TGCAGCGTTGGACAGCAAGAGACCCAGTACTTC.